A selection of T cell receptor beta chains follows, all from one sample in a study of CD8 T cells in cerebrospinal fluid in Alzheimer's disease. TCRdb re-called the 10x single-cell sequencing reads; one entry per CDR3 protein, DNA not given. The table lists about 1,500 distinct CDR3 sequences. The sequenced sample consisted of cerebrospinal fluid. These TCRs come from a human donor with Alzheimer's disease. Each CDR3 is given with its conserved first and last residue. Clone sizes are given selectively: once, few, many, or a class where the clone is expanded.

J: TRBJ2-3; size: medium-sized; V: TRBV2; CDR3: CASGLAGGPTDTQYF
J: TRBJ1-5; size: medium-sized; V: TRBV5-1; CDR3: CASSLDGSNQPQHF
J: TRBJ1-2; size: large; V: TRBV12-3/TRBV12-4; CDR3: CASTTAANYGYTF
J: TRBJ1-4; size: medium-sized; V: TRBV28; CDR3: CASSLDREGKLFF
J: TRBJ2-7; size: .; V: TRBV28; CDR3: CASSPHRTGVDEQYF
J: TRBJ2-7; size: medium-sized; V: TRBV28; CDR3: CASSPSRGGLIEQYF
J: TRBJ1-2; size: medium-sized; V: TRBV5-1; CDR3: CASSPSGTHYGYTF
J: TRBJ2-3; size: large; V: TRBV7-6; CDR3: CASSRSGGAGDTQYF
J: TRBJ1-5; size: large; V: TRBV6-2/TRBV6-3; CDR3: CASSPPRAGRNQPQHF
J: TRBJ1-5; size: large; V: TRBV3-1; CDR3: CASSLGRQNQPQHF
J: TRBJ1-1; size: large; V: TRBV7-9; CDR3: CASSLAASAEAFF
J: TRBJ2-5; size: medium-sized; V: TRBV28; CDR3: CASSLLFSQETQYF
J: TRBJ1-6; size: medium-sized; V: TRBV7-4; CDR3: CASSLEDRRLVSLHF
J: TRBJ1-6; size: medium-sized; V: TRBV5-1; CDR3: CASSSRETYNSPLHF
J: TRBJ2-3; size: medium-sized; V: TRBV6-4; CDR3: CASSEVAETDTQYF
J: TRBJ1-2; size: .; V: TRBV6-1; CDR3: CASKEANYGYTF
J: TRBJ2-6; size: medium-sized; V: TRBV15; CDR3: CATSRGQISGANVLTF
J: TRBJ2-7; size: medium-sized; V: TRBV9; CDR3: CASSVDRGHSEQYF
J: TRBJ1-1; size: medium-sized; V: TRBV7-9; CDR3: CASSPRNTGDTEAFF
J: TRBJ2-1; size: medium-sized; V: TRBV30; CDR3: CAWGAGLYNEQFF
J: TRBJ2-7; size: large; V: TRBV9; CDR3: CASSEGALTHEQYF
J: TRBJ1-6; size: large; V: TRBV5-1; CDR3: CASSLAGYSPLHF
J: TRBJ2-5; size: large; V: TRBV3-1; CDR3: CASSPSDRSQETQYF
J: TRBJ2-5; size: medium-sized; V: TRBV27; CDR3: CASRGTGQATQYF
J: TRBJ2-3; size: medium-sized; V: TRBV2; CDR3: CASSAPGLADPKDTQYF
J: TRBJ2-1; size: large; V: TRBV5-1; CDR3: CASSQTSVPDNEQFF
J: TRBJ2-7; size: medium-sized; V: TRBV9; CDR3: CASSVGSGGYEQYF
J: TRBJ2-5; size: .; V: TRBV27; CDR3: CASSLGLAETQYF
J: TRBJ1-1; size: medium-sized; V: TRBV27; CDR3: CASSLKGWTEAFF
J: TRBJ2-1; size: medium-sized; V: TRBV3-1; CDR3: CASSQTSTGPSSYNEQFF
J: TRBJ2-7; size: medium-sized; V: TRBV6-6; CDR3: CASSAGQGAYEQYF
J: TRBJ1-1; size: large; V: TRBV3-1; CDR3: CASSPQDAEAFF
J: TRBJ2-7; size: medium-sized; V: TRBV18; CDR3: CASSLGQGWTYEQYF
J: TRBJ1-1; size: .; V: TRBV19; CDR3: CASSPHQDRGVFTEAFF
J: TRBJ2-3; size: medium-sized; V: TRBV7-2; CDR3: CASSLSGEYADTQYF
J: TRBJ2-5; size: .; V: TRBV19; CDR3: CASSPRGETQYF
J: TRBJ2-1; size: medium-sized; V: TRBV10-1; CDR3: CASSQLAGGLNEQFF
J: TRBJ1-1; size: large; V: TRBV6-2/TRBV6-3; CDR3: CASSVDRLNTEAFF
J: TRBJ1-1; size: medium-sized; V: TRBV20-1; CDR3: CTSPGQGSRTEAFF
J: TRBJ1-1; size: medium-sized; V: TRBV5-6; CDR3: CASRRSGYTEAFF
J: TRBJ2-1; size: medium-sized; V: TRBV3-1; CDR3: CASSQEGGGTFGWVYEQFF
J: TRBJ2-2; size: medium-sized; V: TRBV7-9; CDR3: CASSPGLAGVTGELFF
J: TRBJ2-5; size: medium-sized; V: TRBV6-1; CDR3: CASSEAMAPGGETQYF
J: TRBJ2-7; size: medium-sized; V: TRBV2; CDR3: CASSSRVFEQYF
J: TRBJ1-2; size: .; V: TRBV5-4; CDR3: CASSGGQGESGYTF
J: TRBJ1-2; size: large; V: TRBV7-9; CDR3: CASSPAWTYGYTF
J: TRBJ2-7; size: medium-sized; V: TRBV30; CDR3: CAWSFSYEQYF
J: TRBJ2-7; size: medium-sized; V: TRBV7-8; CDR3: CASSLGLAGFHGSYEQYF
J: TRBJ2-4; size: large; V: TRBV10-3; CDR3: CAIRKEGARIQYF
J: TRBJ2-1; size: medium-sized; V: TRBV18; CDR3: CASSPVTLNEQFF